This T cell receptor (beta chain) was recovered during a study of low-dose radiotherapy and immunotherapy resistance in tumors. Study-level information: A total of 13 Gy over 26 weeks was given to Cohort 2 as 1 Gy per fraction every two weeks. Every two weeks, cyclophosphamide 200 mg/m2 was infused one day before radiation plus immunotherapy.

The authors amplified TCRs for 20 PCR cycles with a constant-region primer and a V-primer adapter. TCRdb independently ran MiXCR on the reads; one entry per CDR3 protein. The sample has approximately 52,000 distinct CDR3 sequences, roughly a third seen once. This CDR3 has 17 amino acids. Trimming left V 1 base short and J 5 bases short, with 15 bases between. Germline V gene sequence: CDR1 LGHNA, CDR2 YNFKEQ. This clonotype was counted ten times or more. Time point denoted: after trial treatment. Stated treatment: LDRT plus nivolumab, ipilimumab, low-dose cyclophosphamide and aspirin (RACIN trial). The treatment that donors received included nivolumab, ipilimumab, aspirin, low-dose cyclophosphamide and low-dose radiotherapy. Enrollment required an advanced solid tumor negative for tumor-infiltrating lymphocytes.

This clonotype was obtained from a male donor with rectosigmoid adenocarcinoma. The rearrangement joins TRBV4-2 to TRBJ1-6; D possibly corresponds to TRBD1 (5 bases). The specimen comprised PBMCs, sampled after low-dose radiotherapy plus immunotherapy. CDR3 sequence: CASSQGAGREDNSPLHF. The CDR3, as DNA: TGTGCCAGCAGCCAAGGCGCAGGGCGCGAAGATAATTCACCCCTCCACTTT.